Listed below are T cell receptor beta chains from one sample, sequenced in a study of blood T cell repertoires in COVID-19. TCRdb's copy holds only in-frame clones and misses some; the assay was immunoSEQ multiplex PCR. Here the sample spans around 99,000 clones, about four fifths being singletons. The source material was peripheral blood. The receptors stem from a woman over 75 with active or convalescent COVID-19. Both conserved end residues are part of each CDR3. A D gene is named only where the DNA matches it firmly. Clone sizes are given selectively: once, few, many, or a class where the clone is expanded.

v_call,j_call,cdr3_length,clone_size,d_call,cdr3_nt,cdr3_aa
TRBV4-1,TRBJ2-5,13,NA,NA,TGCGCCAGCAGCCGTTTGGAGCGAGAGACCCAGTACTTC,CASSRLERETQYF
TRBV7-2,TRBJ2-1,15,NA,TRBD2,TGTGCCAGCAGCTATAGGACTAGGAGTTACAATGAGCAGTTCTTC,CASSYRTRSYNEQFF
TRBV18,TRBJ1-4,13,NA,NA,TGTGCCAGCTCCCATGCAACTAATGAAAAACTGTTTTTT,CASSHATNEKLFF
TRBV19,TRBJ2-3,17,NA,TRBD2,TGTGCCAGAAGAAAGGGGACTAGCGGGGCTAGCACAGATACGCAGTATTTT,CARRKGTSGASTDTQYF
TRBV19,TRBJ1-3,15,NA,NA,TGTGCCAGTAGTCTAGGACAGTCCTCTGGAAACACCATATATTTT,CASSLGQSSGNTIYF
TRBV19,TRBJ2-4,14,NA,NA,TGTGCCAGTAGTATTTCGGGGGCCAAAAACATTCAGTACTTC,CASSISGAKNIQYF
TRBV5-4,TRBJ2-6,15,NA,TRBD1,TGTGCCAGCAGCCCCACAGGGGATGGGGCCAACGTCCTGACTTTC,CASSPTGDGANVLTF
TRBV20-1,TRBJ1-2,11,NA,NA,TGCAGTGCTAGTCTCCAACGGGGGTACACCTTC,CSASLQRGYTF
TRBV2,TRBJ2-3,14,NA,NA,TGTGCCAGCAGTGAATGGTCTAAGACAGATACGCAGTATTTT,CASSEWSKTDTQYF
TRBV5-4,TRBJ1-2,14,NA,NA,TGTGCCAGCAGCATCAGAGGGCCCGACTATGGCTACACCTTC,CASSIRGPDYGYTF
TRBV3-1/TRBV3-2,TRBJ2-1,17,few,TRBD2,TGTGCCAGCAGCCCCGATGACGGTGGCGGGAGTGACAATGAGCAGTTCTTC,CASSPDDGGGSDNEQFF
TRBV4-1,TRBJ2-1,16,NA,NA,TGCGCCAGCAGCCAATTCCAGCAGGTGTCCTACAATGAGCAGTTCTTC,CASSQFQQVSYNEQFF
TRBV10-2,TRBJ2-2,16,NA,TRBD1,TGCGCCAGCAGGGAAGGGACAGGGGTCAACACCGGGGAGCTGTTTTTT,CASREGTGVNTGELFF
TRBV7-8,TRBJ2-7,15,few,TRBD1,TGTGCCAGCAGCTTATTAACAGGGGACGGCTACGAGCAGTACTTC,CASSLLTGDGYEQYF
TRBV6-6,TRBJ2-7,13,NA,NA,TGTGCCAGCAGTCAAGGACTATCCTACGAGCAGTACTTC,CASSQGLSYEQYF
TRBV30,TRBJ1-6,13,NA,NA,TGTGGGACGGACGGGGGGAGTTATTCACCCCTCCACTTT,CGTDGGSYSPLHF
TRBV5-1,TRBJ2-7,15,NA,NA,TGTGCCAGCAGCTTGGAAGAGGACAGCCTCTACGAGCAGTACTTC,CASSLEEDSLYEQYF
TRBV9,TRBJ1-1,13,NA,NA,TGTGCCAGCAGCGTAGCTACCCAGGGTGAAGCTTTCTTT,CASSVATQGEAFF
TRBV28,TRBJ1-1,14,NA,NA,TGTGCCAGCAAGCCTGGACAGCAGAACACTGAAGCTTTCTTT,CASKPGQQNTEAFF
TRBV11-2,TRBJ1-4,15,NA,TRBD1,TGTGCCAGCAGCCTGAGCAGGGGGAACGGTGGAAAACTGTTTTTT,CASSLSRGNGGKLFF
TRBV5-1,TRBJ2-2,16,once,NA,TGCGCCAGCAGCTACCAGACAATATCGAACACCGGGGAGCTGTTTTTT,CASSYQTISNTGELFF
TRBV7-2,TRBJ2-3,15,NA,TRBD2,TGTGCCAGCAGCATCCAGAGCGGGAGTGTCGATACGCAGTATTTT,CASSIQSGSVDTQYF
TRBV7-2,TRBJ2-2,14,NA,NA,TGTGCCAGCAGCTTAAGAGCCACGAGGGGGGAGCTGTTTTTT,CASSLRATRGELFF
TRBV27,TRBJ1-6,15,NA,NA,TGTGCCAGCAGTCCACTGGACAGCTATAATTCACCCCTCCACTTT,CASSPLDSYNSPLHF
TRBV24-1,TRBJ2-7,18,NA,TRBD2,TGTGCCACCAGTGACGTGATAGTCCCAAGCGGGACCGGAGACGAGCAGTACTTC,CATSDVIVPSGTGDEQYF
TRBV27,TRBJ2-3,16,NA,NA,TGTGCCAGCAGTCCCTCTAGTGGAAGACGCACAGATACGCAGTATTTT,CASSPSSGRRTDTQYF
TRBV11-1,TRBJ2-1,19,NA,TRBD2,TGTGCCAGCAGCTTAGCAGGGTATTCTAGCGGGCTTCCCTACAATGAGCAGTTCTTC,CASSLAGYSSGLPYNEQFF
TRBV2,TRBJ1-2,14,NA,NA,TGTGCCAGCAGTGCTACCTACGGGGAGAGGGGCTACACCTTC,CASSATYGERGYTF
TRBV7-9,TRBJ1-3,14,NA,TRBD1,TGTGCCAGCAGCTTCACGGACAGGGGCTACACCATATATTTT,CASSFTDRGYTIYF
TRBV7-2,TRBJ1-2,13,few,NA,TGTGCCAGCAGCATATCCGGGACATCTGGCTACACCTTC,CASSISGTSGYTF
TRBV11-1,TRBJ2-4,14,NA,NA,TGTGCCAGCAGCTTCAGGGAAGGGCTGCACATTCAGTACTTC,CASSFREGLHIQYF
TRBV6-1,TRBJ2-3,15,NA,NA,TGTGCCAGCAGTGTCGGAGACAGGTTCACAGATACGCAGTATTTT,CASSVGDRFTDTQYF
TRBV21-1,TRBJ2-4,14,few,NA,TGTGCCAGCAGCAAGGACAGGGGGAAAAACATTCAGTACTTC,CASSKDRGKNIQYF
TRBV11-3,TRBJ2-2,14,NA,NA,TGTGCCAGCAGCTTAGGGCCGAACACCGGGGAGCTGTTTTTT,CASSLGPNTGELFF
TRBV2,TRBJ2-1,15,NA,TRBD2,TGTGCCAGCAGTGAAAAAGCGGGAGTTATGGGTGAGCAGTTCTTC,CASSEKAGVMGEQFF
TRBV18,TRBJ2-7,13,NA,NA,TGTGCCAGCTCATCAGCGGTCGCGTACGAGCAGTACTTC,CASSSAVAYEQYF
TRBV5-1,TRBJ2-5,14,NA,NA,TGCGCCAGCAGCTTGGATGCCAGGGGAGAGACCCAGTACTTC,CASSLDARGETQYF
TRBV24-1,TRBJ1-5,14,NA,NA,TGTGCCACCAGTGATTTAGGGAGGGACCAGCCCCAGCATTTT,CATSDLGRDQPQHF